The entry that follows covers one T cell receptor beta chain sequence. The data are from a study of blood T cell repertoires in COVID-19. The authors' processing: Estimated nucleated cell counts came from reference gene primer amplification. The data were produced by immunoSEQ multiplex PCR, yet TCRdb's version contains in-frame clones alone and is incomplete. D and trimming come from the DNA, and the V and J calls and clone size come from that table. The sample holds roughly 250,000 clones, around 86% seen once. The age range of participants was about 18 to 100 years, with residence in under 25 US areas. Researchers sorted participants into cohorts using their self-reported clinical history. All recovered Cohort 3 donors got two negative PCRs, got clearance, or saw symptom resolution. The sample consisted of PBMCs or T cells enriched from blood (not recorded which). This TCR was sampled from a woman aged 50 to 65 who had recovered from COVID-19.

CDR3 sequence reads: CASSPEPSNYGYTF. The CDR3 DNA follows: TGCGCCAGCAGCCCCGAGCCAAGTAACTATGGCTACACCTTC. The V call is TRBV5-1, the J call TRBJ1-2; no reliable D call. The CDR3 has 14 residues. Trimming took 4 bases from V and 1 from J, leaving 11 bases between them. CDR1 and CDR2 (germline): SGHRS, YFSETQ.